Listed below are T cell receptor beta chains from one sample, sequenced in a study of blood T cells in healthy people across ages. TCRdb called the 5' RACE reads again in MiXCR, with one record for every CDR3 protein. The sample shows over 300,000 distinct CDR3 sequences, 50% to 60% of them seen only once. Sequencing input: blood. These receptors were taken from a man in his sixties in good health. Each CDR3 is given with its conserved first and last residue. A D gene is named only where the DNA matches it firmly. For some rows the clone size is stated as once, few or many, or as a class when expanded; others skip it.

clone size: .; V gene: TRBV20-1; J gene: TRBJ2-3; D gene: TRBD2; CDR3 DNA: TGCAGTGCTAGAGATCCGGCGGGAGGGAGCACAGATACGCAGTATTTT; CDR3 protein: CSARDPAGGSTDTQYF
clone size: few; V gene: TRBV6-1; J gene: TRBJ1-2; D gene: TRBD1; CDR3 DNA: TGTGCCAGCAGTGAGAGAGGGACAGGAGGTGTCTATGGCTACACCTTC; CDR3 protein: CASSERGTGGVYGYTF
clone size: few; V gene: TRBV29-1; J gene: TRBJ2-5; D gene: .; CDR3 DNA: TGCAGCGCCTCCCACCTAGGCCCTTCGGAGACCCAGTACTTC; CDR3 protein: CSASHLGPSETQYF
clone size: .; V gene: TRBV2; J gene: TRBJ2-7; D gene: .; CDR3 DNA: TGTGCCAGCAGTGAAGGGGGGACACATTACGAGCAGTACTTC; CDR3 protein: CASSEGGTHYEQYF
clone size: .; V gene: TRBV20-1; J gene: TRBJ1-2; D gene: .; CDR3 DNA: TGCAGTGCCCCAACGGAGGACGGAACAGGCTACACCTTC; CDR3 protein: CSAPTEDGTGYTF
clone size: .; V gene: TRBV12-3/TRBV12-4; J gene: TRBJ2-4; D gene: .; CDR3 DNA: TGTGCCAGCAGCGAAGGGACATTAGCCAAAAACATTCAGTACTTC; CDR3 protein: CASSEGTLAKNIQYF
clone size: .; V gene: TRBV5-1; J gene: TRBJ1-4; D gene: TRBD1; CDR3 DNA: TGCGCCAGCAGAAGCCTGGGACAGTCGTATGAAAAACTGTTTTTT; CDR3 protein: CASRSLGQSYEKLFF
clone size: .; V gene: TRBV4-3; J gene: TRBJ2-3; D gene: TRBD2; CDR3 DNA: TGCGCCAGCAGCCAAGATCATGCGGGAGGGCGGGATACGCAGTATTTT; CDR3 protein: CASSQDHAGGRDTQYF
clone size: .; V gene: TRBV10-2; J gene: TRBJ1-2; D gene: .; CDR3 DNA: TGCGCCACCACGGCCTTGGGCTATGGCTACACCTTC; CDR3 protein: CATTALGYGYTF
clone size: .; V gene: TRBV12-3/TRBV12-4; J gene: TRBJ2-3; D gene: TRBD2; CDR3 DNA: TGTGCCAGCAGGACTAGCGGGGGAGCGAGAGCAGATGCGCAGTATTTT; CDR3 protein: CASRTSGGARADAQYF
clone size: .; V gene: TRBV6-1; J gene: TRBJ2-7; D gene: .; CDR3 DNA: TGTGCCAGCAGTGAAGCGGGGCAGGGTTTTACCTACGAGCAGTACTTC; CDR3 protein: CASSEAGQGFTYEQYF
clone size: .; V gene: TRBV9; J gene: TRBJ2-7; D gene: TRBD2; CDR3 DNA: TGTGCCAGCAGCGTAGGAGTAGCGGGGGGATCCTACGAGCAGTACTTC; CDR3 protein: CASSVGVAGGSYEQYF
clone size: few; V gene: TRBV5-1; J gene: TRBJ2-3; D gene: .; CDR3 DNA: TGCGCCAGCAGCTTGACGGGCCAGCGCACAGATACGCAGTATTTT; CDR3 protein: CASSLTGQRTDTQYF
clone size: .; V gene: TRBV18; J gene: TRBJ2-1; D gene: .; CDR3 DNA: TGTGCCAGCTCACCACCGACCGGCTCCTACAATGAGCAGTTCTTC; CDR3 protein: CASSPPTGSYNEQFF
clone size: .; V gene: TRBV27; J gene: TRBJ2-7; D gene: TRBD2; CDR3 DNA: TGTGCCAGCAGCCGAATGGGCGGGGAGGGGAGCTCCTACGAGCAGTACTTC; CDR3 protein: CASSRMGGEGSSYEQYF
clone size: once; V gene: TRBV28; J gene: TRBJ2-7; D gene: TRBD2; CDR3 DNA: TGTGCCAGCAGTTTCTTCCACCAGACTAGCGGTAGCTCCTACGAGCAGTACTTC; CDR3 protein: CASSFFHQTSGSSYEQYF
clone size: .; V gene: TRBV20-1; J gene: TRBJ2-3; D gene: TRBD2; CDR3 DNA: TGCAATGCTGGAGCGGGACTCGGCACAGATACGCAGTATTTT; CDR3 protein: CNAGAGLGTDTQYF
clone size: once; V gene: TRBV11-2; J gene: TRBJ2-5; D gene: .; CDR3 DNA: TGTGCCAGCAGCTTAGATCCGGGACAAGCGGGGGAGACCCAGTACTTC; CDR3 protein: CASSLDPGQAGETQYF
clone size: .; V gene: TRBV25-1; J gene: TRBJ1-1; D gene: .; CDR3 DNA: TGTGCCAGCAGTGACTTCCTTGAAGCTTTCTTT; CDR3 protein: CASSDFLEAFF
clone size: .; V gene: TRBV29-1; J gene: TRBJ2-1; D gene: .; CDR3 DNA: TGCAGCGTTGAAGATGTGGGGGGACACTTGTTTGACAATGAGCAGTTCTTC; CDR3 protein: CSVEDVGGHLFDNEQFF
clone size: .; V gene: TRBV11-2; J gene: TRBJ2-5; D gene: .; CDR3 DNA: TGTGCCAGCAGCTTAGAGGGGTTGGAGACCCAGTACTTC; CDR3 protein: CASSLEGLETQYF
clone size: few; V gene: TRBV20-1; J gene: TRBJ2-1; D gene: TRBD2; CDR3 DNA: TGCAGTGCCCGGGGGGACTACAATGAGCAGTTCTTC; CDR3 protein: CSARGDYNEQFF
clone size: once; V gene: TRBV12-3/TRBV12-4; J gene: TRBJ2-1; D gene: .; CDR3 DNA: TGTGCCAGCAGTTTAGCAGGGCAAGGCGGATCATACAATGAGCAGTTCTTC; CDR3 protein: CASSLAGQGGSYNEQFF
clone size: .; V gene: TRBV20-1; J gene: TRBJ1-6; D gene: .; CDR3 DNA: TGCAGTGCTAGAGCCGCCCTCTCCCGTTCACCCCTCCACTTT; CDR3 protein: CSARAALSRSPLHF
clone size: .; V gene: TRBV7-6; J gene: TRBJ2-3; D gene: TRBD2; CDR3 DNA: TGTGCCAGCAGCCCGCGGTGGGTAGCGGGAGTTCCCGATACGCAGTATTTT; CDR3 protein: CASSPRWVAGVPDTQYF
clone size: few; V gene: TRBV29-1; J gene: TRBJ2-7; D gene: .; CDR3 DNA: TGCAGCTTTTTAACGGAATACGAGCAGTACTTC; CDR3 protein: CSFLTEYEQYF
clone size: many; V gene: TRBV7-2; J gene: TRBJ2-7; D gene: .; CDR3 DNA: TGTGCCAGCAGCTCGCTACTACAGGGCTACGAGCAGTACTTC; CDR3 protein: CASSSLLQGYEQYF
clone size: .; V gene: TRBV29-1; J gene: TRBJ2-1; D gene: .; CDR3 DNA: TGCAGCGTTGACCGGACACTCCAAAGCAATGAGCAGTTCTTC; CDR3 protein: CSVDRTLQSNEQFF
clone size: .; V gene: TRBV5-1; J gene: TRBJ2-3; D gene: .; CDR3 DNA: TGCGCCAGCAGCTTGGCCTGGACAGTCACAGATACGCAGTATTTT; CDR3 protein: CASSLAWTVTDTQYF
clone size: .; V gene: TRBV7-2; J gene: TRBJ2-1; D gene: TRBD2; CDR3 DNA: TGTGCCAGCAGCTTTGGGGGAGGCAGGACTAGCCATGAGCAGTTCTTC; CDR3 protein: CASSFGGGRTSHEQFF
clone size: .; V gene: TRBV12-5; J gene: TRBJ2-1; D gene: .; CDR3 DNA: TGTGCTAGTGGTTTCGGGACTGTAACCTACAAATGGCAGTTCTTC; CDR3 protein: CASGFGTVTYKWQFF
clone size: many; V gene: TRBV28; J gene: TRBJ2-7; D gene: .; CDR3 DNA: TGTGCCAGCAGTTTCGCCTCGGGCCACTACGAGCAGTACTTC; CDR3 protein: CASSFASGHYEQYF
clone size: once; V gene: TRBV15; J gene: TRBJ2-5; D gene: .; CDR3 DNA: TGTGCCACCAGCAGAGGTAAAGGGTCCGGCAGGGTCCAAGAGACCCAGTACTTC; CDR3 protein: CATSRGKGSGRVQETQYF
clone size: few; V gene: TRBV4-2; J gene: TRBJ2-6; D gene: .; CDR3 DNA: TGTGCCAGCAGCCAAGATGGGTTCGCTGGGGCCAACGTCCTGACTTTC; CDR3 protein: CASSQDGFAGANVLTF
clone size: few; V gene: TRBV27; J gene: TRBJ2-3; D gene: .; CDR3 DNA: TGTGCCAGCAGTTTGAGCGGCCCCACAGATACGCAGTATTTT; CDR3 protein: CASSLSGPTDTQYF
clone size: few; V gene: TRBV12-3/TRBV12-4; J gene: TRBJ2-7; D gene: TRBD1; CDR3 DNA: TGTGCCAGCAGTTCCCCGGGACAGGTCTACGAGCAGTACTTC; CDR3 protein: CASSSPGQVYEQYF
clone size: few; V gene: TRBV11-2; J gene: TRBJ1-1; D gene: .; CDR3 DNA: TGTGCCAGCAGCTTAGATCAGCACACTGAAGCTTTCTTT; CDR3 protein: CASSLDQHTEAFF
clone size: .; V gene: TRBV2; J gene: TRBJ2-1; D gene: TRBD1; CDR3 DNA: TGTGCCAGCAGGAGGAGGACAGGTGATATAGATGAGCAGTTCTTC; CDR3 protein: CASRRRTGDIDEQFF
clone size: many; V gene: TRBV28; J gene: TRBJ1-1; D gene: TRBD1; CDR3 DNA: TGTGCCAGCATAGAGCTAGGGACAGCAAACACTGAAGCTTTCTTT; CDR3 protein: CASIELGTANTEAFF
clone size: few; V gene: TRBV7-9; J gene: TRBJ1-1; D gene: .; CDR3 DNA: TGTGCCAGCAGCTTACAGATCATGAACACTGAAGCTTTCTTT; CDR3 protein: CASSLQIMNTEAFF
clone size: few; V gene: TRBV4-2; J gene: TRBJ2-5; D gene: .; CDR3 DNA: TGTGCCAGCAGCCAAGATCCGGCCAGACGGGAGACCCAGTACTTC; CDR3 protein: CASSQDPARRETQYF
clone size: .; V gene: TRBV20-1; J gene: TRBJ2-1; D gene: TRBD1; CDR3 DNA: TGCAGTGCTACCTCCGGGACAGGGTTTTCGAATGAGCAGTTCTTC; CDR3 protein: CSATSGTGFSNEQFF
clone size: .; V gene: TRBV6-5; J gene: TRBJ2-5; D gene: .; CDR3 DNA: TGTGCCAGCAACCGGAGAGGGAAAGAGACCCAGTACTTC; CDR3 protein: CASNRRGKETQYF
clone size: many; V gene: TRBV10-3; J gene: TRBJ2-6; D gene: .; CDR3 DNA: TGTGCCCCCACCCCGGATCCCACTACTAACTCTGGGGCCAACGTCCTGACTTTC; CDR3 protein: CAPTPDPTTNSGANVLTF
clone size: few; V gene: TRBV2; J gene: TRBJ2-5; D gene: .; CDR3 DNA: TGTGCCAGCAAACAAGTGGAGACCCAGTACTTC; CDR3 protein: CASKQVETQYF